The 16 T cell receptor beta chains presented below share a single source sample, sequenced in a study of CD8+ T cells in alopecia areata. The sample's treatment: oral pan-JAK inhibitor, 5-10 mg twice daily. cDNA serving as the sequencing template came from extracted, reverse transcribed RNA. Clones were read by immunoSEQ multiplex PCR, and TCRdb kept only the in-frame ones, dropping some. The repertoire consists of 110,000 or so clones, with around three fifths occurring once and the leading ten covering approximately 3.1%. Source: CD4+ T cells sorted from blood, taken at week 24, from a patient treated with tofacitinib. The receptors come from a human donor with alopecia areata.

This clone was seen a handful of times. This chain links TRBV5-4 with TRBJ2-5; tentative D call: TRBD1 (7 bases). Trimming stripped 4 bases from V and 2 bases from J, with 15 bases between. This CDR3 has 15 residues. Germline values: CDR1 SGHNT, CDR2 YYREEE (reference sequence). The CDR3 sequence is CASSRMGGQQETQYF. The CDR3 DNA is TGTGCCAGCAGCCGAATGGGGGGACAGCAAGAGACCCAGTACTTC.

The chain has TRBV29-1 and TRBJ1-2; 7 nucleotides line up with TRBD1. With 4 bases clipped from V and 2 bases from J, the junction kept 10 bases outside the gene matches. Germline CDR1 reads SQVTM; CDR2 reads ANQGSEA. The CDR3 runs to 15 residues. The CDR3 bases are TGCAGCGTTGCTACCGGGACAGCTGTCAACTATGGCTACACCTTC. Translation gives CSVATGTAVNYGYTF.

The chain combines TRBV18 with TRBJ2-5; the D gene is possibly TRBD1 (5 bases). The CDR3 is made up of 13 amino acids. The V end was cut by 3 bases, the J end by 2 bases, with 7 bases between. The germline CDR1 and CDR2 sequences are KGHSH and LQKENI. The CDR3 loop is CASSPDMQETQYF. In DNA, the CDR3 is TGTGCCAGCTCACCGGACATGCAAGAGACCCAGTACTTC. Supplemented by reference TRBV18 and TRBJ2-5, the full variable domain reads NAGVMQNPRHLVRRRGQEARLRCSPMKGHSHVYWYRQLPEEGLKFMVYLQKENIIDESGMPKERFSAEFPKEGPSILRIQQVVRGDSAAYFCASSPDMQETQYFGPGTRLLVL.

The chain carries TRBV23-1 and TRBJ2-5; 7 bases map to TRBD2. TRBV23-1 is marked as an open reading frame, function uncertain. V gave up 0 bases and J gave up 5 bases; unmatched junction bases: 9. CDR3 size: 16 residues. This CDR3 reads CASSQSGRGSGETQYF. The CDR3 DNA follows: TGCGCCAGCAGTCAATCGGGGAGGGGTTCAGGGGAGACCCAGTACTTC.

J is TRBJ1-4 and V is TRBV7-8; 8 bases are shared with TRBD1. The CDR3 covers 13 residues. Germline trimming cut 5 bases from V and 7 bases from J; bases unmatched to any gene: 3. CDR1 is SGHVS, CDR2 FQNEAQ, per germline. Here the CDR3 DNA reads TGTGCCAGCAGCAGAGACAGGGGTGAAAAACTGTTTTTT. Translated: CASSRDRGEKLFF.

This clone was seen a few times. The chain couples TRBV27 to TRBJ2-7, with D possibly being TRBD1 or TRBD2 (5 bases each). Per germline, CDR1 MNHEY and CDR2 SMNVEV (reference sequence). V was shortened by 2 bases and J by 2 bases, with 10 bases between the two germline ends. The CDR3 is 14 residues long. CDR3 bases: TGTGCCAGCAGTTTAAAGGGGACCACCTACGAGCAGTACTTC. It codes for CASSLKGTTYEQYF.

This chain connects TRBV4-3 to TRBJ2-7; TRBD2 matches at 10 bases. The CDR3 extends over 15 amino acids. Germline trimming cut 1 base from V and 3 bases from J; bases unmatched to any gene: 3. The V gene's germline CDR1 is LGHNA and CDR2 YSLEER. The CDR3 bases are TGCGCCAGCAGCCAAGCACTAGCGGGGAACTACGAGCAGTACTTC. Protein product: CASSQALAGNYEQYF.

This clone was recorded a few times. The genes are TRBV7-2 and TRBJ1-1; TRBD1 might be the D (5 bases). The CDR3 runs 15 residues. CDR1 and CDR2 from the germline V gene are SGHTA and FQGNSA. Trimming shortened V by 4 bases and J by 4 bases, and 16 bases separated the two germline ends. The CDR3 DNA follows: TGTGCCAGCAGCTCGCCAGGGTTAGGGTTCACTGAAGCTTTCTTT. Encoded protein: CASSSPGLGFTEAFF.

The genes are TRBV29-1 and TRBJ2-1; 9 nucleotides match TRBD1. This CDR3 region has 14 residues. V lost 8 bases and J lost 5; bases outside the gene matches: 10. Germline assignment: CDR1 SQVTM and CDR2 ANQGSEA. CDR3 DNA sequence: TGCAGCTTCCATCAGGGACAGGGACACAATGAGCAGTTCTTC. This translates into CSFHQGQGHNEQFF.

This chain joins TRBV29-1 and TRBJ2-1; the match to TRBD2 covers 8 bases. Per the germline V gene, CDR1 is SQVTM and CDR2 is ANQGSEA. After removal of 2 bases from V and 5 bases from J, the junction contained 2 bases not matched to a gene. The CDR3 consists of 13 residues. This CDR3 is CSVETSGDNEQFF. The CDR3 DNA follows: TGCAGCGTTGAAACTAGCGGAGACAATGAGCAGTTCTTC.

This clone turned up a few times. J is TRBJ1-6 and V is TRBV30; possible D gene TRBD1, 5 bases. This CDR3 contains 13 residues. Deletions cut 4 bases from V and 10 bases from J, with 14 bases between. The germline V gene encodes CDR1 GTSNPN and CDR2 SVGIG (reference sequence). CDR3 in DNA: TGTGCCTGGATGGCGAGGGGTTCATCACCCCTCCACTTT. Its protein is CAWMARGSSPLHF. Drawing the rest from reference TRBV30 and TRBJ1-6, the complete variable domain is SQTIHQWPATLVQPVGSPLSLECTVEGTSNPNLYWYRQAAGRGLQLLFYSVGIGQISSEVPQNLSASRPQDRQFILSSKKLLLSDSGFYLCAWMARGSSPLHFGNGTRLTVT.

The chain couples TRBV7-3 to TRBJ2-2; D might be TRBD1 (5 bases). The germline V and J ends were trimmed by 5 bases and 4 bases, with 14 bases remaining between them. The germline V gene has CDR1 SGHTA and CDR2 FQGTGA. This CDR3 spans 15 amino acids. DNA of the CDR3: TGTGCCAGCAGCCGCGACAGCTGGTCCACCGGGGAGCTGTTTTTT. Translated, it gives CASSRDSWSTGELFF.

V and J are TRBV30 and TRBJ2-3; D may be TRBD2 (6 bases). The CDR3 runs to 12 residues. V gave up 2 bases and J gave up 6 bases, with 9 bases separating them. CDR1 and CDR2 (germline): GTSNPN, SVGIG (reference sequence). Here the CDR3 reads CAWSHAGDTQYF. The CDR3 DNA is TGTGCCTGGAGTCATGCGGGGGATACGCAGTATTTT.

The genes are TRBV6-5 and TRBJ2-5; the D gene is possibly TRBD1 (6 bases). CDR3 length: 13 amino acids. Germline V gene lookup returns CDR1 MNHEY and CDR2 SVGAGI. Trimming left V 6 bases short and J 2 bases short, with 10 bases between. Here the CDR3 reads CASRSQGQETQYF. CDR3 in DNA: TGTGCCAGCAGGTCACAGGGACAAGAGACCCAGTACTTC.

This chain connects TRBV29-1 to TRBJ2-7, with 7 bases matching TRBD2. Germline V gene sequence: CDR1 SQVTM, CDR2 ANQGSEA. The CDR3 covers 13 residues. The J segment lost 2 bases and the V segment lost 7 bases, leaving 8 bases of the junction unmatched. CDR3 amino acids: CSAGLRGAYEQYF. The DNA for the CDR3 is TGCAGCGCCGGGCTTCGGGGGGCCTACGAGCAGTACTTC.

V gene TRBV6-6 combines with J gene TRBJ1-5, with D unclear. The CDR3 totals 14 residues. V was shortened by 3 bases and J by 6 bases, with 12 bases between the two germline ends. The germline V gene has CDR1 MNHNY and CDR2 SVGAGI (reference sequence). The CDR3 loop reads CASSYDGVVQPQHF. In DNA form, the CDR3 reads TGTGCCAGCAGTTATGACGGGGTGGTTCAGCCCCAGCATTTT.